The entry below gives a single TCR beta chain sequence along with its context. These data belong to a study of CD8+ T cells in alopecia areata. Overall study context: Tofacitinib was taken orally by treated patients, and the dose was 5 to 10 mg twice daily.

CDR3 length: 13 amino acids. Germline CDR1 reads SEHNR; CDR2 reads FQNEAQ (reference sequence). Trimming removed 5 bases from V and 2 bases from J, with 10 bases in between. Extraction of RNA preceded its reverse transcription into cDNA, which served as the sequencing template. TCRdb's table, derived via immunoSEQ multiplex PCR, lists solely in-frame clones and lacks some. The data show 120,000 to 150,000 clones, over 80% seen once. The sequence was collected from a human donor with alopecia areata. This rearrangement joins TRBV7-9 to TRBJ2-7; D is perhaps TRBD2 (5 bases). Sequenced material: CD8+ T cells sorted from blood, taken at week 0. The DNA for the CDR3 is TGTGCCAGCAGCCCCCCCGGGGCCTACGAGCAGTACTTC. Translated: CASSPPGAYEQYF.